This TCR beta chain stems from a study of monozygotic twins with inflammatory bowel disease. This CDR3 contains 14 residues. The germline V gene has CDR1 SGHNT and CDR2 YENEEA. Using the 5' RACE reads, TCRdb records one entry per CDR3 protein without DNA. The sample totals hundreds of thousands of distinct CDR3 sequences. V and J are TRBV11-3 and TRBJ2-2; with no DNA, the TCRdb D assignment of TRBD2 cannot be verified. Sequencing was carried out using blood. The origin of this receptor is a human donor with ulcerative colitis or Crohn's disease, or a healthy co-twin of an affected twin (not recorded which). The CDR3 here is CASSTSGSTGELFF.